The 30 T cell receptor beta chains given below trace back to one sample, sequenced in a study of blood T cell repertoires in COVID-19. Clones were sequenced by immunoSEQ multiplex PCR, and TCRdb holds only the in-frame ones, with some missing. The table has around 250,000 clones, approximately 88% seen once. The source material was PBMCs or T cells enriched from blood (not recorded which). These receptors all come from a woman in her 40s who had been exposed to COVID-19.

This clone was counted once. CDR3 sequence: CASSHGQGNNGYTF. Here the CDR3 DNA reads TGTGCCAGCAGCCACGGACAGGGGAATAATGGCTACACCTTC. This rearrangement joins TRBV3-1 (or the pseudogene TRBV3-2) to TRBJ1-2, with 9 bases lining up with TRBD1. Germline values: CDR1 LGHDT, CDR2 YNNKEL (reference sequence). CDR3 length: 14 residues. The V segment lost 3 bases and the J segment 6 bases; nucleotides outside the gene matches: 5.

This clone has only one observation. The chain employs TRBV24-1 and TRBJ1-1; TRBD1 agrees at 7 bases. This CDR3 region has 15 residues. Germline V lookup: CDR1 KGHDR, CDR2 SFDVKD. V shed 4 bases, J shed 1 base, and the junction held 5 bases outside the gene matches. The CDR3 DNA reads as TGTGCCACCAGTGAATCGGACAGGTGGAACACTGAAGCTTTCTTT. This sequence encodes CATSESDRWNTEAFF.

This chain links TRBV7-2 with TRBJ1-1; D is possibly TRBD1 (6 bases). The germline gives CDR1 SGHTA, CDR2 FQGNSA. The CDR3 totals 15 residues. The ends were cut back, 5 bases at V and 0 bases at J, with 13 bases in the middle. The CDR3 region has the DNA TGTGCCAGCAGCCCGAGGGGGGGTATGAACACTGAAGCTTTCTTT. Its translation: CASSPRGGMNTEAFF.

The rearrangement joins TRBV11-2 to TRBJ2-1, with D hard to call. The germline V gene encodes CDR1 SGHAT and CDR2 FQNNGV. This CDR3 spans 13 amino acids. Trimming stripped 5 bases from V and 8 bases from J, with 13 bases between. The CDR3 loop reads CASSGKIVDEQFF. In nucleotides, the CDR3 is TGTGCCAGCAGCGGTAAGATAGTAGATGAGCAGTTCTTC. Together with reference TRBV11-2 and TRBJ2-1, the CDR3 gives the full variable domain: EAGVAQSPRYKIIEKRQSVAFWCNPISGHATLYWYQQILGQGPKLLIQFQNNGVVDDSQLPKDRFSAERLKGVDSTLKIQPAKLEDSAVYLCASSGKIVDEQFFGPGTRLTVL.

The chain is built from TRBV10-3 and TRBJ1-1, with 8 bases fitting TRBD1. Germline CDR1 ENHRY, CDR2 SYGVKD. J lost 5 bases, V lost 11 bases, and 4 bases had no gene match. CDR3 size: 11 residues. The CDR3 is CAVGQGTEAFF. The CDR3 DNA sequence: TGTGCCGTTGGACAGGGTACTGAAGCTTTCTTT.

In nucleotides, the CDR3 is TGTGCCAGCAGTATACGACAGGGGGCTCAGCCCCAGCATTTT. Translating gives CASSIRQGAQPQHF. The chain employs TRBV27 and TRBJ1-5; 10 positions match TRBD1. V lost 5 bases, J lost 6 bases, and 4 bases stayed unmatched. The CDR3 spans 14 residues. CDR1 and CDR2 from the germline V gene are MNHEY and SMNVEV (reference sequence).

The chain combines TRBV30 with TRBJ2-1; 7 nucleotides align to TRBD2. The germline gives CDR1 GTSNPN, CDR2 SVGIG (reference sequence). CDR3 size: 12 residues. Here the CDR3 reads CTGGRSYNEQFF. Written as DNA, the CDR3 is TGTACCGGGGGGAGATCCTACAATGAGCAGTTCTTC. The whole variable domain, remainder taken from reference TRBV30 and TRBJ2-1, is SQTIHQWPATLVQPVGSPLSLECTVEGTSNPNLYWYRQAAGRGLQLLFYSVGIGQISSEVPQNLSASRPQDRQFILSSKKLLLSDSGFYLCTGGRSYNEQFFGPGTRLTVL.

The V gene is TRBV25-1, the J gene TRBJ2-3; 8 positions agree with TRBD2. V was pared by 5 bases and J by 2 bases, with 3 bases of the junction left unmatched. Germline V gives CDR1 MGHDK, CDR2 SYGVNS. The CDR3 spans 14 residues. The CDR3 DNA reads as TGTGCCAGCAGTCGGGGGGGGCTCACAGATACGCAGTATTTT. Residues: CASSRGGLTDTQYF.

This clone has more than one count but fewer than ten. V is TRBV25-1 and J is TRBJ2-1; TRBD1 aligns across 7 bases. This CDR3 has 18 amino acids. With V trimmed by 7 bases and J by 1 base, 16 bases remained unmatched. The V gene's germline CDR1 is MGHDK and CDR2 SYGVNS. The CDR3 reads CASIRGSSPISSYNEQFF. CDR3 coding DNA: TGTGCCAGCATCAGGGGGTCCTCTCCCATTAGTTCCTACAATGAGCAGTTCTTC. The full variable domain, rest sourced from reference TRBV25-1 and TRBJ2-1, is EADIYQTPRYLVIGTGKKITLECSQTMGHDKMYWYQQDPGMELHLIHYSYGVNSTEKGDLSSESTVSRIRTEHFPLTLESARPSHTSQYLCASIRGSSPISSYNEQFFGPGTRLTVL.

The rearrangement joins TRBV19 to TRBJ1-1; TRBD1 matches at 10 bases. V lost 5 bases and J lost 4; bases outside the gene matches: 7. This CDR3 region has 15 residues. The germline V gene has CDR1 LNHDA and CDR2 SQIVND (reference sequence). The CDR3 sequence is CASSRPGQGSTEAFF. The CDR3 coding sequence is TGTGCCAGTAGTCGTCCGGGACAGGGGAGCACTGAAGCTTTCTTT.

This clone was seen at least ten times. J is TRBJ1-6 and V is TRBV6-2 or TRBV6-3; the D is unclear. The CDR3 spans 16 residues. V was trimmed by 0 bases and J by 10 bases, leaving 16 bases between them. The germline gives CDR1 MNHEY, CDR2 SVGEGT. The CDR3 loop reads CASSYSSRRTGSPLHF. The CDR3 DNA is TGTGCCAGCAGTTACTCTAGCCGGAGGACTGGCTCACCCCTCCACTTT.

V usage is TRBV19 and J usage is TRBJ2-1, with 10 bases that match TRBD2. Germline V gene data show CDR1 as LNHDA and CDR2 as SQIVND (reference sequence). The CDR3 sequence is 13 residues long. The junction had 6 bases not matched to a gene; V was cut back by 7 bases and J by 9 bases. The DNA for the CDR3 is TGTGCCAGTAAGCGGGAGGGCCTTCCTGAGCAGTTCTTC. Protein sequence: CASKREGLPEQFF.

In this sample, this clone turned up once. The V call is TRBV11-3, the J call TRBJ2-7, with D possibly being TRBD2 (6 bases). Trimming left V 3 bases short and J 2 bases short, with 11 bases between. CDR1 SGHNT and CDR2 YENEEA come from the germline V gene. The CDR3 covers 14 residues. The CDR3 is CASSLREEPYEQYV. The CDR3 bases are TGTGCCAGCAGCTTGAGGGAGGAACCCTACGAGCAGTACGTC.

V usage is TRBV10-1 and J usage is TRBJ2-1; the D gene is possibly TRBD2 (6 bases). Germline CDR1 is WNHNN and CDR2 is SYGVQD (reference sequence). CDR3 length: 18 residues. The V and J ends lost 2 bases and 4 bases respectively, with 21 bases between them. In nucleotides, the CDR3 is TGCGCCAGCAGTGAGGATCTAGCGCTACATGGAAATTACAATGAGCAGTTCTTC. Encoded protein: CASSEDLALHGNYNEQFF.

V usage is TRBV4-3 and J usage is TRBJ2-7, with 9 bases identical to TRBD1. Losses at the gene ends were 4 bases for V and 0 bases for J; bases not matched to a gene: 10. Germline V gene lookup returns CDR1 LGHNA and CDR2 YSLEER. The CDR3 contains 17 residues. In DNA, the CDR3 is TGCGCCAGCAGCCTAACGGTAGGGACAGGGTCCTCCTACGAGCAGTACTTC. Its translation is CASSLTVGTGSSYEQYF.

CDR3 protein: CASSQERRGLRGANVLTF. The DNA for the CDR3 is TGCGCCAGCAGCCAAGAAAGGAGGGGGCTTCGTGGGGCCAACGTCCTGACTTTC. The chain uses TRBV4-3 and TRBJ2-6, with a tentative D call TRBD1 (7 bases). The CDR3 covers 18 residues. Trimming took 0 bases from V and 3 from J, leaving 15 bases between them. Germline CDR1 LGHNA, CDR2 YSLEER.

The chain recombines TRBV19 with TRBJ1-6, with D perhaps TRBD1 (5 bases). The CDR3 totals 16 residues. Germline V gene lookup returns CDR1 LNHDA and CDR2 SQIVND (reference sequence). Trimming took 6 bases from V and 0 from J, leaving 12 bases between them. CDR3 DNA: TGTGCCAGTAGCCTGGACATGGGCTCCTATAATTCACCCCTCCACTTT. This gives the protein CASSLDMGSYNSPLHF. Full variable domain (remainder filled in from reference TRBV19 and TRBJ1-6): DGGITQSPKYLFRKEGQNVTLSCEQNLNHDAMYWYRQDPGQGLRLIYYSQIVNDFQKGDIAEGYSVSREKKESFPLTVTSAQKNPTAFYLCASSLDMGSYNSPLHFGNGTRLTVT.

The chain joins TRBV7-2 to TRBJ1-6; tentative D call: TRBD1 (6 bases). Germline V gene sequence: CDR1 SGHTA, CDR2 FQGNSA. Trimming took off 4 bases at V and 0 bases at J, with 19 bases between the two ends. The CDR3 covers 19 residues. CDR3 loop: CASSYGTSVRSSYNSPLHF. The DNA of the CDR3 is TGTGCCAGCAGCTACGGGACATCCGTAAGGAGCTCCTATAATTCACCCCTCCACTTT.

The gene calls are TRBV7-9 and TRBJ1-4, with D perhaps TRBD1 (5 bases). The CDR3 sequence is 14 residues long. Looked up from germline, CDR1 is SEHNR and CDR2 is FQNEAQ (reference sequence). V lost 0 bases and J lost 5, with 7 bases in between. The CDR3: CASSLARGNEKLFF. The CDR3 DNA reads TGTGCCAGCAGCTTAGCCCGGGGGAATGAAAAACTGTTTTTT.

The rearrangement uses TRBV19 and TRBJ1-5, with TRBD1 as a possible D gene (5 bases). The length of the CDR3 is 17 residues. The V gene's germline CDR1 is LNHDA and CDR2 SQIVND (reference sequence). Trimming took 3 bases from V and 3 from J, leaving 18 bases between them. CDR3 sequence reads: CASSMRGLAGDNQPQHF. CDR3 nucleotide sequence: TGTGCCAGTAGTATGCGGGGCCTCGCGGGGGACAATCAGCCCCAGCATTTT.

The sample holds one count of this clone. V usage is TRBV2 and J usage is TRBJ1-1; D is undetermined. Deletions cut 1 base from V and 1 base from J, with 10 bases between. Germline V CDR1 and CDR2: SNHLY, FYNNEI. The CDR3 sequence is 15 residues long. The CDR3 loop is CASSEGGTWNTEAFF. The CDR3 nucleotides read TGTGCCAGCAGTGAAGGAGGTACCTGGAACACTGAAGCTTTCTTT.

The table lists this clone with a count of one. The V call is TRBV6-5, the J call TRBJ2-2, with unresolved D. CDR3 length equals 13 residues. The V gene lost 5 bases and the J gene lost 7 bases, with 11 bases spanning the gap. From germline, CDR1 is MNHEY and CDR2 SVGAGI. CDR3 coding DNA: TGTGCCAGCAGTCCCAGACTGGTCGGGGAGCTGTTTTTT. Residues: CASSPRLVGELFF.

About this clone: Other nucleotide sequences from this sample produce the same CDR3. The chain is built from TRBV5-6 and TRBJ1-1, with D maybe TRBD1 (5 bases). Germline values: CDR1 SGHDT, CDR2 YYEEEE. V lost 0 bases to trimming and J lost 3 bases, with 9 bases between them. CDR3 length: 14 residues. CDR3 sequence reads: CASSLAGGYTEAFF. CDR3 bases: TGTGCCAGCAGCTTGGCCGGGGGGTACACTGAAGCTTTCTTT.

CDR3 sequence (DNA): TGTGCCAGCAGCCTGGACAGGGGGGTTTTTTCACCCCTCCACTTT. Its protein product is CASSLDRGVFSPLHF. This chain joins TRBV5-6 and TRBJ1-6, with 10 nucleotides matching TRBD1. Germline trimming cut 4 bases from V and 9 bases from J; bases unmatched to any gene: 7. Germline V gene lookup returns CDR1 SGHDT and CDR2 YYEEEE. This CDR3 spans 15 amino acids.

V and J are TRBV7-6 and TRBJ2-5; D unresolved. Trimming left V 5 bases short and J 1 base short, with 8 bases between. The CDR3 length is 13 residues. Looked up from germline, CDR1 is SGHVS and CDR2 is FNYEAQ. CDR3 residues: CASSPRLQETQYF. CDR3 bases: TGTGCCAGCAGCCCCAGGCTCCAAGAGACCCAGTACTTC.

This chain links TRBV29-1 with TRBJ2-5; 7 bases are shared with TRBD1. Germline CDR1 and CDR2: SQVTM and ANQGSEA. The ends lost 2 bases at V and 5 bases at J; junction bases unmatched: 5. The CDR3 has 13 amino acids. CDR3 sequence (DNA): TGCAGCGTTGAAACGACAGGGCGTGAGACCCAGTACTTC. It translates to CSVETTGRETQYF.

This clone showed up just once. The genes are TRBV30 and TRBJ1-5, with 7 positions matching TRBD1. V shed 5 bases, J shed 6 bases, and the junction held 1 base outside the gene matches. This CDR3 is built from 11 residues. Germline CDR1 reads GTSNPN; CDR2 reads SVGIG (reference sequence). CDR3 protein: CAWGQVQPQHF. CDR3 bases: TGTGCCTGGGGACAGGTTCAGCCCCAGCATTTT.

This chain connects TRBV28 to TRBJ1-1; no reliable D call. The CDR3 sequence is 15 residues long. CDR1 and CDR2 from the germline V gene are MDHEN and SYDVKM. V was trimmed by 2 bases and J by 6 bases, leaving 16 bases between them. CDR3 DNA: TGTGCCAGCAGTTTAACCTGGGTGAGCGACCCTGAAGCTTTCTTT. Translation gives CASSLTWVSDPEAFF.

The chain is built from TRBV10-3 and TRBJ1-3, with 7 bases fitting TRBD1. The length of the CDR3 is 14 residues. Germline assignment: CDR1 ENHRY and CDR2 SYGVKD. The trim removed 4 bases at V and 2 bases at J, leaving 2 bases unmatched. The CDR3 region is CAISARGAGNTIYF. The CDR3 DNA sequence: TGTGCCATCAGTGCCAGGGGGGCTGGAAACACCATATATTTT.

The CDR3 DNA reads as TGTGCCAGCAGTTACGTGAGCGGGACAGATACGCAGTATTTT. It translates to CASSYVSGTDTQYF. The rearrangement uses TRBV6-2 or TRBV6-3 and TRBJ2-3; maybe TRBD2 (6 bases). V dropped 2 bases and J dropped 3 bases, with 9 bases sitting between them. CDR1 and CDR2 from the germline V gene are MNHEY and SVGEGT. This CDR3 has 14 amino acids.